The following is a T cell receptor (beta chain) sequence with its context. Sequenced by immunoSEQ multiplex PCR; TCRdb stores in-frame clones only, minus some. The sample consists of tens of thousands of clones, 85% to 95% of them appearing once. The entry originates in a study of blood T cell repertoires in COVID-19. Study summary: From T cells, B-cell-depleted T cells, or PBMCs came the material, which was cDNA or gDNA.

The TCR sequence derives from a human donor in a cohort sampled during active COVID-19. Sequencing was done on a sample of peripheral blood.

The CDR3 loop reads CASSLQGFGTYGYTF. The CDR3 DNA reads TGTGCCAGCAGCTTACAGGGGTTCGGGACCTATGGCTACACCTTC. This chain connects TRBV6-6 to TRBJ1-2; 7 nucleotides agree with TRBD1. Germline values: CDR1 MNHNY, CDR2 SVGAGI (reference sequence). This CDR3 region has 15 residues. Trimming took 6 bases from V and 4 from J; bases not matched to a gene: 11.